The present T cell receptor beta chain was sequenced within a study of T cell repertoires in aging, cancer and after chemotherapy. Study as a whole: The full dataset contained 8.5 million to 10 million TCR reads. Study-wide points: Loss of evenness, beyond lost richness, contributed to age-related TCR diversity decline in cancer patients. Immunological memory after chemotherapy cannot be judged from the repertoire data. Age-matched healthy donors had significantly more diverse, less clonal blood TCR repertoires than untreated cancer patients.

V was cut by 2 bases and J by 1 base, with 14 bases left in between. The CDR3 has 16 amino acids. Peripheral blood genomic DNA, not sorted cells or RNA, was the template. Multiplex touch-down PCR with TRB-A/B primers amplified rearranged V-D-J TRB sequences. MiXCR was run by TCRdb on the multiplex PCR reads, yielding one entry per CDR3 protein. This table holds 4,000 to 5,500 distinct CDR3 sequences, 25% to 30% found once. This clonotype was seen a few times. Its antigen remains unidentified. The sequencing input was blood. The TCR comes from a human donor with a solid tumor. The chain is built from TRBV12-3 or TRBV12-4 and TRBJ1-1; tentative D call: TRBD1 (5 bases). The CDR3 is CASSLTQGLANTEAFF. The CDR3 bases are TGTGCCAGCAGTTTAACTCAGGGTTTGGCGAACACTGAAGCTTTCTTT.